The clone carrying this T cell receptor beta chain appeared many times. Antigen: not known. The authors prepared the TCRbeta library with unique molecular identifiers. TCRdb passed the PCR reads through MiXCR, listing each CDR3 protein once. The sample yields 400,000 to 450,000 distinct CDR3 sequences, roughly 43% seen once. The data are from a study of T-cell reconstitution after alpha-beta-depleted transplantation in children. Study-level findings and limits: Hyperexpanded clones declined; after one year, newly produced T cells mostly supplied diversity.

The CDR3 runs 15 residues. The V end was cut by 3 bases, the J end by 9 bases, with 16 bases between. Germline loops: CDR1 SGHKS, CDR2 YYEKEE (reference sequence). J is TRBJ1-6 and V is TRBV5-5; D is possibly TRBD1 (5 bases). This clonotype was sampled from a girl aged 2 to 10 with aplastic anemia, due to receive a stem cell transplant. The starting material was PBMCs, obtained before TCRalphabeta/CD19-depleted stem cell transplant. The DNA of the CDR3 is TGTGCCAGCAGCTGGAGGGAGGGGAGAAGTTCACCCCTCCACTTT. It is translated as CASSWREGRSSPLHF.